A selection of T cell receptor beta chains follows, all from one sample in a study of HIV-infected patients and healthy controls. TCRdb passed the 5' RACE reads through MiXCR, listing each CDR3 protein once. The data show approximately 9,000 distinct CDR3 sequences, less than 10% seen once. The sample here was blood, taken before antiretroviral therapy. Receptor source: an adult with HIV infection. The donor label of this sample is uncertain. CDR3s include the opening cysteine and the closing phenylalanine or tryptophan. Each record gives: V gene, clone size, J gene, D gene, CDR3 DNA, CDR3 protein. The D gene is left open where the match is weak. Clone size, where shown, is once, few, many, or a class for clones that have expanded.

v_gene: TRBV15
abundance: many
j_gene: TRBJ2-7
d_gene: .
CDR3nt: TGTGCCACCAGCAGGGAAGGGTTCGATAGTCCCTACGAGCAGTACTTC
CDR3aa: CATSREGFDSPYEQYF

v_gene: TRBV3-1
abundance: .
j_gene: TRBJ2-3
d_gene: .
CDR3nt: TGTGCCAGCAGCCTGGAAGATGTGGGTCTTGGCACAGATACGCAGTATTTT
CDR3aa: CASSLEDVGLGTDTQYF

v_gene: TRBV29-1
abundance: few
j_gene: TRBJ2-1
d_gene: .
CDR3nt: TGCAGCGTTCACGACTCGTTCTATAACAATGAGCAGTTCTTC
CDR3aa: CSVHDSFYNNEQFF

v_gene: TRBV28
abundance: few
j_gene: TRBJ1-3
d_gene: .
CDR3nt: TGTGCCAGCAGGGGGGACCGGAGCTCTGGAAACACCATATATTTT
CDR3aa: CASRGDRSSGNTIYF

v_gene: TRBV6-2/TRBV6-3
abundance: many
j_gene: TRBJ2-3
d_gene: TRBD2
CDR3nt: TGTGCCAGCAGTTTGTCTAGCGGGGGTCAGAATACGCAGTATTTT
CDR3aa: CASSLSSGGQNTQYF

v_gene: TRBV20-1
abundance: many
j_gene: TRBJ2-1
d_gene: .
CDR3nt: TGCAGTGCTAGAGTCCCAGGGGTTGGAGCGGACGACCCCTACAATGAGCAGTTCTTC
CDR3aa: CSARVPGVGADDPYNEQFF

v_gene: TRBV9
abundance: .
j_gene: TRBJ2-5
d_gene: .
CDR3nt: TGTGCCAGCAGCGTAGCCGGGGCGAACCAAGAGACCCAGTACTTC
CDR3aa: CASSVAGANQETQYF

v_gene: TRBV12-3/TRBV12-4
abundance: .
j_gene: TRBJ2-5
d_gene: .
CDR3nt: TGTGCCAGCAGTTTCGGGTTAGAGCGGCAGACCCAGTACTTC
CDR3aa: CASSFGLERQTQYF

v_gene: TRBV12-3/TRBV12-4
abundance: many
j_gene: TRBJ2-7
d_gene: TRBD1
CDR3nt: TGTGCCAGCAGTTTAGGGGGGACAGGGGGCTACGAGCAGTACTTC
CDR3aa: CASSLGGTGGYEQYF

v_gene: TRBV29-1
abundance: many
j_gene: TRBJ2-3
d_gene: .
CDR3nt: TGCAGCGTTGATGGCCTAGAGAACACAGATACGCAGTATTTT
CDR3aa: CSVDGLENTDTQYF

v_gene: TRBV10-3
abundance: many
j_gene: TRBJ1-5
d_gene: .
CDR3nt: TGTGCCATCAGTGAGTCGCTGGCAGCTAGCAATCAGCCCCAGCATTTT
CDR3aa: CAISESLAASNQPQHF

v_gene: TRBV20-1
abundance: .
j_gene: TRBJ1-1
d_gene: TRBD1
CDR3nt: TGCAGTGCTATGGACAGGGTCGTGTACACTGAAGCTTTCTTT
CDR3aa: CSAMDRVVYTEAFF

v_gene: TRBV18
abundance: many
j_gene: TRBJ1-1
d_gene: .
CDR3nt: TGTGCCAGCTCGCTCAATGCGGACACTGAAGCTTTCTTT
CDR3aa: CASSLNADTEAFF

v_gene: TRBV19
abundance: many
j_gene: TRBJ2-1
d_gene: TRBD2
CDR3nt: TGTGCCAGTAGTCGACTAGCAGGAATGGTGGGTGAGCAGTTCTTC
CDR3aa: CASSRLAGMVGEQFF

v_gene: TRBV28
abundance: many
j_gene: TRBJ2-3
d_gene: TRBD2
CDR3nt: TGTGCCAGCAGTTCGGATCCCCCCAAGACTAGCGGCTCTAGCACAGATACGCAGTATTTT
CDR3aa: CASSSDPPKTSGSSTDTQYF

v_gene: TRBV20-1
abundance: many
j_gene: TRBJ1-2
d_gene: .
CDR3nt: TGCAGTGCTAGCACCAACAGGGAAGGCTACACCTTC
CDR3aa: CSASTNREGYTF

v_gene: TRBV5-1
abundance: many
j_gene: TRBJ1-1
d_gene: .
CDR3nt: TGCGCCAGCAGCTTGGTTGGAGGAAACACTGAAGCTTTCTTT
CDR3aa: CASSLVGGNTEAFF

v_gene: TRBV12-3/TRBV12-4
abundance: many
j_gene: TRBJ2-1
d_gene: .
CDR3nt: TGTGCCAGCAGTTTAGCAGGGTTCCACAATGAGCAGTTCTTC
CDR3aa: CASSLAGFHNEQFF

v_gene: TRBV12-3/TRBV12-4
abundance: many
j_gene: TRBJ1-6
d_gene: .
CDR3nt: TGTGCCAGCAGCACTGGACAGACACCCCTCCACTTT
CDR3aa: CASSTGQTPLHF

v_gene: TRBV5-1
abundance: many
j_gene: TRBJ2-5
d_gene: TRBD2
CDR3nt: TGCGCCAGCAGCGTGGGCGGGGGGCAAGAGACCCAGTACTTC
CDR3aa: CASSVGGGQETQYF

v_gene: TRBV25-1
abundance: .
j_gene: TRBJ2-7
d_gene: TRBD1
CDR3nt: TGTGCCAGCAGTGAATGGGGTAAGGGGGCCGACGAGCAGTACTTC
CDR3aa: CASSEWGKGADEQYF

v_gene: TRBV5-5
abundance: many
j_gene: TRBJ2-5
d_gene: .
CDR3nt: TGTGCCAGCAGCTTTGTCCCCCAGGAGACCCAGTACTTC
CDR3aa: CASSFVPQETQYF

v_gene: TRBV20-1
abundance: many
j_gene: TRBJ1-2
d_gene: .
CDR3nt: TGCAGTGCTAGAGATGGAGACACCAGCTATGGCTACACCTTC
CDR3aa: CSARDGDTSYGYTF

v_gene: TRBV7-7
abundance: many
j_gene: TRBJ2-3
d_gene: TRBD2
CDR3nt: TGTGCCAGCAGCATTAGCGGGGGGTCAGATACGCAGTATTTT
CDR3aa: CASSISGGSDTQYF

v_gene: TRBV7-2
abundance: many
j_gene: TRBJ2-3
d_gene: .
CDR3nt: TGTGCCAGCAGCTTAATGGTACTGGTCGCGGATACGCAGTATTTT
CDR3aa: CASSLMVLVADTQYF

v_gene: TRBV18
abundance: many
j_gene: TRBJ1-2
d_gene: .
CDR3nt: TGTGCCAGCTCACCACGGTCGGCACTCGACTTAAACTATGGCTACACCTTC
CDR3aa: CASSPRSALDLNYGYTF

v_gene: TRBV14
abundance: many
j_gene: TRBJ2-3
d_gene: .
CDR3nt: TGTGCCAGCAGCCAAGGGATAGCCGGAGATACGCAGTATTTT
CDR3aa: CASSQGIAGDTQYF

v_gene: TRBV12-3/TRBV12-4
abundance: .
j_gene: TRBJ1-5
d_gene: .
CDR3nt: TGTGCCAGCAGTTTCCCGGGGAGCAATCAGCCCCAGCATTTT
CDR3aa: CASSFPGSNQPQHF

v_gene: TRBV12-3/TRBV12-4
abundance: .
j_gene: TRBJ1-1
d_gene: .
CDR3nt: TGTGCCAGCATATATTCCTATGGACCAAATGACCGAAACACTGAAGCTTTCTTT
CDR3aa: CASIYSYGPNDRNTEAFF

v_gene: TRBV3-1
abundance: few
j_gene: TRBJ2-1
d_gene: TRBD1
CDR3nt: TGTGCCAGCAGCCAAGGGACAGGATGGAAGTTCTTC
CDR3aa: CASSQGTGWKFF